A selection of T cell receptor beta chains follows, all from one sample in a study of blood T cell repertoires in COVID-19. Sequenced by immunoSEQ multiplex PCR; TCRdb stores in-frame clones only, minus some. This sample carries over 130,000 clones, about 80% of them seen once, and the ten largest clones take approximately 16%. Input material: peripheral blood. The receptors were sampled from a man aged 45 to 65 with acute or convalescent COVID-19. CDR3s include the opening cysteine and the closing phenylalanine or tryptophan. The order of the fields is D gene, V gene, CDR3 length, clone size, J gene, CDR3 protein, CDR3 DNA. The D gene is left open where the match is weak. Clone size is shown for a subset of rows, as once, few, many or a class of expanded clone.

D: -; V: TRBV15; length: 14; size: few; J: TRBJ2-2; CDR3: CATSRVANTGELFF; DNA: TGTGCCACCAGCAGAGTGGCCAACACCGGGGAGCTGTTTTTT
D: -; V: TRBV10-1; length: 15; size: -; J: TRBJ2-2; CDR3: CASSEQDRDTGELFF; DNA: TGCGCCAGCAGTGAACAGGACCGGGACACCGGGGAGCTGTTTTTT
D: -; V: TRBV6-1; length: 14; size: -; J: TRBJ1-6; CDR3: CASSDLIARGPLHF; DNA: TGTGCCAGCAGTGATTTGATCGCCCGGGGACCCCTCCACTTT
D: -; V: TRBV3-1/TRBV3-2; length: 15; size: -; J: TRBJ1-4; CDR3: CASSRLGTENEKLFF; DNA: TGTGCCAGCAGCCGCCTCGGGACTGAAAATGAAAAACTGTTTTTT
D: TRBD2; V: TRBV7-2; length: 16; size: -; J: TRBJ2-1; CDR3: CASSLGTSGNYNEQFF; DNA: TGTGCCAGCAGCTTAGGGACTAGCGGGAATTACAATGAGCAGTTCTTC
D: -; V: TRBV11-1; length: 16; size: -; J: TRBJ2-6; CDR3: CASSLGPGSGANVLTF; DNA: TGTGCCAGCAGCTTAGGTCCCGGCTCTGGGGCCAACGTCCTGACTTTC
D: -; V: TRBV5-1; length: 14; size: -; J: TRBJ1-2; CDR3: CASSWGGPSDGYTF; DNA: TGCGCCAGCAGCTGGGGGGGGCCCTCCGATGGCTACACCTTC
D: -; V: TRBV6-2/TRBV6-3; length: 16; size: -; J: TRBJ1-1; CDR3: CASSWIQTLMNTEAFF; DNA: TGTGCCAGCAGTTGGATCCAGACACTCATGAACACTGAAGCTTTCTTT
D: TRBD1; V: TRBV5-4; length: 14; size: -; J: TRBJ2-2; CDR3: CASSSTGWTGELFF; DNA: TGTGCCAGCAGCTCGACAGGGTGGACCGGGGAGCTGTTTTTT
D: TRBD1; V: TRBV5-6; length: 14; size: once; J: TRBJ1-4; CDR3: CASSSSDRDEKLFF; DNA: TGTGCCAGCAGCTCTAGTGACAGGGATGAAAAACTGTTTTTT
D: -; V: TRBV4-1; length: 14; size: few; J: TRBJ1-2; CDR3: CASSHAGSDYGYTF; DNA: TGCGCCAGCAGCCACGCGGGGTCCGACTATGGCTACACCTTC
D: TRBD1; V: TRBV5-1; length: 19; size: -; J: TRBJ1-6; CDR3: CASSFGTGFISSYNSPLHF; DNA: TGCGCCAGCAGCTTCGGGACAGGGTTTATATCGTCCTATAATTCACCCCTCCACTTT
D: TRBD1; V: TRBV6-5; length: 13; size: -; J: TRBJ1-1; CDR3: CAHRGGAITEAFF; DNA: TGTGCCCACAGGGGAGGCGCCATCACTGAAGCTTTCTTT
D: -; V: TRBV7-8; length: 13; size: -; J: TRBJ1-2; CDR3: CASSKEQSYGYTF; DNA: TGTGCCAGCAGCAAAGAACAAAGCTATGGCTACACCTTC
D: -; V: TRBV6-5; length: 14; size: -; J: TRBJ1-2; CDR3: CASSPPGGDYGYTF; DNA: TGTGCCAGCAGTCCTCCCGGGGGGGACTATGGCTACACCTTC
D: TRBD1; V: TRBV2; length: 14; size: once; J: TRBJ2-7; CDR3: CARDREPSSYEQYF; DNA: TGTGCCAGGGACAGGGAGCCATCGTCCTACGAGCAGTACTTC
D: TRBD1; V: TRBV18; length: 16; size: -; J: TRBJ2-2; CDR3: CASSRTGAQNTGELFF; DNA: TGTGCCAGCTCCAGGACAGGGGCCCAGAACACCGGGGAGCTGTTTTTT
D: TRBD2; V: TRBV11-3; length: 13; size: -; J: TRBJ2-3; CDR3: CASSGGVGDTQYF; DNA: TGTGCCAGCAGCGGGGGGGTCGGAGATACGCAGTATTTT
D: -; V: TRBV6-5; length: 14; size: -; J: TRBJ1-5; CDR3: CASSPTGINQPQHF; DNA: TGTGCCAGCAGCCCCACAGGGATAAATCAGCCCCAGCATTTT
D: -; V: TRBV7-9; length: 19; size: -; J: TRBJ1-6; CDR3: CASSLSGPGASSYNSPLHF; DNA: TGTGCCAGCAGCTTAAGTGGTCCAGGGGCGAGCTCCTATAATTCACCCCTCCACTTT
D: -; V: TRBV5-6; length: 18; size: -; J: TRBJ1-5; CDR3: CASSLDGRGPSSNQPQHF; DNA: TGTGCCAGCAGCTTGGACGGCAGGGGACCGTCGAGCAATCAGCCCCAGCATTTT
D: TRBD1; V: TRBV24-1; length: 17; size: many; J: TRBJ2-5; CDR3: CATSERDGDRGSETQYF; DNA: TGTGCCACCAGTGAACGAGATGGGGACAGGGGATCAGAGACCCAGTACTTC
D: -; V: TRBV7-9; length: 15; size: -; J: TRBJ1-6; CDR3: CASSLGTVAWSPLHF; DNA: TGTGCCAGCAGCTTAGGGACTGTTGCCTGGTCACCCCTCCACTTT
D: TRBD1; V: TRBV7-2; length: 15; size: few; J: TRBJ1-2; CDR3: CASSLTGGSNYGYTF; DNA: TGTGCCAGCAGCCTTACAGGGGGCTCGAACTATGGCTACACCTTC
D: -; V: TRBV2; length: 15; size: -; J: TRBJ2-2; CDR3: CASSVPGGGTGELFF; DNA: TGTGCCAGCAGTGTCCCTGGGGGAGGCACCGGGGAGCTGTTTTTT
D: TRBD1; V: TRBV19; length: 17; size: -; J: TRBJ1-5; CDR3: CASRGTGGSYSNQPQHF; DNA: TGTGCCAGTAGGGGTACAGGGGGTAGTTATAGCAATCAGCCCCAGCATTTT
D: TRBD1; V: TRBV30; length: 13; size: -; J: TRBJ2-7; CDR3: CAWSSNRGLEQYF; DNA: TGTGCCTGGAGTTCTAACAGGGGGCTCGAGCAGTACTTC
D: -; V: TRBV19; length: 15; size: -; J: TRBJ1-4; CDR3: CASKPPPPRDEKLFF; DNA: TGTGCCAGTAAGCCCCCGCCTCCGAGGGATGAAAAACTGTTTTTT
D: TRBD1; V: TRBV5-1; length: 17; size: -; J: TRBJ2-7; CDR3: CASRRLSGTGGGYEQYF; DNA: TGCGCCAGCAGACGACTCTCCGGGACAGGGGGCGGCTACGAGCAGTACTTC
D: -; V: TRBV2; length: 16; size: -; J: TRBJ2-1; CDR3: CASSEAVRGAGNEQFF; DNA: TGTGCCAGCAGTGAAGCGGTTCGGGGGGCCGGTAATGAGCAGTTCTTC
D: -; V: TRBV30; length: 12; size: -; J: TRBJ2-7; CDR3: CAGGRGSYEQYF; DNA: TGTGCCGGCGGAAGGGGGTCCTACGAGCAGTACTTC
D: TRBD1; V: TRBV19; length: 15; size: -; J: TRBJ1-1; CDR3: CASSTYGTDNTEAFF; DNA: TGTGCCAGTAGTACATATGGGACAGATAACACTGAAGCTTTCTTT
D: -; V: TRBV7-2; length: 13; size: -; J: TRBJ2-5; CDR3: CASSLRRSETQYF; DNA: TGTGCCAGCAGCTTAAGGAGATCGGAGACCCAGTACTTC
D: TRBD2; V: TRBV7-6; length: 16; size: -; J: TRBJ2-5; CDR3: CASSLAWRGGRGTQYF; DNA: TGTGCCAGCAGCTTAGCTTGGCGGGGGGGCCGTGGGACCCAGTACTTC
D: -; V: TRBV5-6; length: 15; size: -; J: TRBJ2-3; CDR3: CASTQVTGVTDTQYF; DNA: TGTGCCAGCACTCAGGTCACAGGTGTCACAGATACGCAGTATTTT
D: -; V: TRBV24-1; length: 14; size: -; J: TRBJ1-5; CDR3: CATSDLGLGQPQHF; DNA: TGTGCCACCAGTGATTTGGGGCTGGGTCAGCCCCAGCATTTT
D: TRBD1; V: TRBV6-6; length: 13; size: -; J: TRBJ2-5; CDR3: CASRQGIYETQYF; DNA: TGTGCCAGCAGACAGGGGATTTATGAGACCCAGTACTTC
D: TRBD2; V: TRBV10-2; length: 13; size: -; J: TRBJ2-1; CDR3: CASSTGGYNEQFF; DNA: TGCGCCAGCAGTACGGGGGGGTACAATGAGCAGTTCTTC
D: -; V: TRBV10-3; length: 17; size: -; J: TRBJ1-2; CDR3: CAIPSGGTGILGYGYTF; DNA: TGTGCCATTCCCAGCGGGGGAACAGGGATCCTAGGCTATGGCTACACCTTC
D: TRBD2; V: TRBV6-5; length: 15; size: once; J: TRBJ2-5; CDR3: CASSLTSGGAETQYF; DNA: TGTGCCAGCAGTTTGACTAGCGGGGGGGCTGAGACCCAGTACTTC